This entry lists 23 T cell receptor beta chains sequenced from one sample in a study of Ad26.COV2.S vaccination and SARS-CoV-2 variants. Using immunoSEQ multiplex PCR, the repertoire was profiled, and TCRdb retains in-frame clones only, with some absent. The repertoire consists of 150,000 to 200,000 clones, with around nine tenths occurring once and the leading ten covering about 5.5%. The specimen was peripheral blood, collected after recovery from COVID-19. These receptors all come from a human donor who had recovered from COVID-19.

The CDR3 coding sequence is TGTGCCAGCAGTAGACGACGGGACCCAGATACGCAGTATTTT. Its protein product is CASSRRRDPDTQYF. V usage is TRBV27 and J usage is TRBJ2-3; D is tentatively TRBD1 or TRBD2 (5 bases each). V lost 5 bases and J lost 4, with 13 bases in between. This CDR3 region has 14 residues. Germline V gene sequence: CDR1 MNHEY, CDR2 SMNVEV (reference sequence).

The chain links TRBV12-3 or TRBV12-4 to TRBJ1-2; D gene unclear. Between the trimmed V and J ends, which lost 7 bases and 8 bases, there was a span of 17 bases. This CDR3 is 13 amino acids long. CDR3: CASKGGRVGGYTF. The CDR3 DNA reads TGTGCCAGCAAGGGAGGTAGGGTGGGCGGCTACACCTTC.

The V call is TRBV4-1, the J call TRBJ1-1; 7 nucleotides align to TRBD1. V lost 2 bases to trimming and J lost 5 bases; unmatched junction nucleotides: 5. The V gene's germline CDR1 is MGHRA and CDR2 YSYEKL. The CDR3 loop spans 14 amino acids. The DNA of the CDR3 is TGCGCCAGCAGCCAACCGAGGGGGCCAACTGAAGCTTTCTTT. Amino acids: CASSQPRGPTEAFF.

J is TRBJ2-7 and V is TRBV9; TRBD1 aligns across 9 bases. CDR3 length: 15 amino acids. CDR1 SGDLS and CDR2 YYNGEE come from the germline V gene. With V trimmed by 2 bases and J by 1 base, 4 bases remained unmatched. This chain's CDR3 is CASSVSGTGSYEQYF. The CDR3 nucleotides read TGTGCCAGCAGCGTTTCAGGGACAGGGTCCTACGAGCAGTACTTC.

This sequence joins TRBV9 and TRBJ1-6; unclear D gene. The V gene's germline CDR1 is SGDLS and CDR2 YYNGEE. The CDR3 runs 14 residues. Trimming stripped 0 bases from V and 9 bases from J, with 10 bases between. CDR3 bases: TGTGCCAGCAGCGTAGACAATTCCATTTCACCCCTCCACTTT. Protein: CASSVDNSISPLHF.

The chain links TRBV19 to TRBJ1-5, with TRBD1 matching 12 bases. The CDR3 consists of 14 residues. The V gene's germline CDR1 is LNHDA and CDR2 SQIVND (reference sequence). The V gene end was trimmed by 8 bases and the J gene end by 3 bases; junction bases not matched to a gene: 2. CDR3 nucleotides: TGTGCCAGTGGGACAGGGGGCTTCAATCAGCCCCAGCATTTT. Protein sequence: CASGTGGFNQPQHF.

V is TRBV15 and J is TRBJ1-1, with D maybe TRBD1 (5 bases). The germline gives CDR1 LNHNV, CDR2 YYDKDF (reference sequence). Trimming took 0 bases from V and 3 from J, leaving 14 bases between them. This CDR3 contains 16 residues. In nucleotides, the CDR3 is TGTGCCACCAGCAGAGATCTAGGGGTAGGCGACACTGAAGCTTTCTTT. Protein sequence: CATSRDLGVGDTEAFF.

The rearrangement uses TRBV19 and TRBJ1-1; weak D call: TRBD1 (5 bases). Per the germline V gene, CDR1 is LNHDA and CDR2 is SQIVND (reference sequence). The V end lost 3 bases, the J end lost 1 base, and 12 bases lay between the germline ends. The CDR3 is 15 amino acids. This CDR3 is CASSIGPGANTEAFF. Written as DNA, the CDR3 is TGTGCCAGTAGTATCGGACCCGGGGCGAACACTGAAGCTTTCTTT.

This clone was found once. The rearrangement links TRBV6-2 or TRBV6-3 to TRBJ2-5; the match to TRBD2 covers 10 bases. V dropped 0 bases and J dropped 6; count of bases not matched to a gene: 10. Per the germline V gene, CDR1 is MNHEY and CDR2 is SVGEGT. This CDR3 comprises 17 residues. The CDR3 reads CASSYSGGAGGQKTQYF. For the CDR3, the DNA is TGTGCCAGCAGTTACTCGGGTGGAGCGGGAGGGCAAAAGACCCAGTACTTC.

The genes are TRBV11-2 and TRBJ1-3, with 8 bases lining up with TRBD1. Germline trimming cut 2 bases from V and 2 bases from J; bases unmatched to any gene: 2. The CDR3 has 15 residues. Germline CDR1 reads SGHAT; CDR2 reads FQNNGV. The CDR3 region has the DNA TGTGCCAGCAGCTTACCGACAGGGGCTGGAAACACCATATATTTT. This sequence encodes CASSLPTGAGNTIYF.

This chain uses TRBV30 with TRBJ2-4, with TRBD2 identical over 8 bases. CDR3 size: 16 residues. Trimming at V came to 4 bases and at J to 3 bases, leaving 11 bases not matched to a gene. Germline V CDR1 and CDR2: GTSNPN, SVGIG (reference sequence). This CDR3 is CAWTTPGGGSKNIQYF. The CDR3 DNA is TGTGCCTGGACCACCCCCGGGGGGGGGAGCAAAAACATTCAGTACTTC.

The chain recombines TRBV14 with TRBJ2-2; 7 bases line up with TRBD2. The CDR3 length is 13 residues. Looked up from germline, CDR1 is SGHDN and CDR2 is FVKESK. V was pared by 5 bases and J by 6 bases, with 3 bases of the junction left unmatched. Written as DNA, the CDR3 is TGTGCCAGCAGCGTAGGACTAGCCGGGGAGCTGTTTTTT. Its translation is CASSVGLAGELFF.

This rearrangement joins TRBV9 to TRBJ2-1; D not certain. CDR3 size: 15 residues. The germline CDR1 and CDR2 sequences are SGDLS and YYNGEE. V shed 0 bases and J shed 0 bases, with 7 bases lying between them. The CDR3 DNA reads TGTGCCAGCAGCGTAGAGGTGGGCTCCTACAATGAGCAGTTCTTC. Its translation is CASSVEVGSYNEQFF.

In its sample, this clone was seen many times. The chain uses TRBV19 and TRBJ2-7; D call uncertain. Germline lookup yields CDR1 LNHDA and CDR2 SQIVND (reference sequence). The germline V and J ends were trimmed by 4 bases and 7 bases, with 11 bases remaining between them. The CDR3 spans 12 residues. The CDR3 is CASSNRAREQYF. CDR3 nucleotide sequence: TGTGCCAGTAGTAATCGAGCTCGGGAGCAGTACTTC.

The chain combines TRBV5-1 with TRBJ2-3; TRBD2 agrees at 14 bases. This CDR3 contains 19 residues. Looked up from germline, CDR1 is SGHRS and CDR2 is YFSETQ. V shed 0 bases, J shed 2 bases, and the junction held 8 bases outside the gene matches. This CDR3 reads CASSLVGLAGGGITDTQYF. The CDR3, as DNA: TGCGCCAGCAGCTTGGTCGGACTAGCGGGGGGCGGGATCACAGATACGCAGTATTTT.

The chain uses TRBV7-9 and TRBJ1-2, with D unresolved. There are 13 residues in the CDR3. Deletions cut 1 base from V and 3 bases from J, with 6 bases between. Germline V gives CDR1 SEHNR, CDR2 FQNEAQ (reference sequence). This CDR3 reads CASSLGAYYGYTF. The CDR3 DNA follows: TGTGCCAGCAGCTTAGGGGCCTACTATGGCTACACCTTC.

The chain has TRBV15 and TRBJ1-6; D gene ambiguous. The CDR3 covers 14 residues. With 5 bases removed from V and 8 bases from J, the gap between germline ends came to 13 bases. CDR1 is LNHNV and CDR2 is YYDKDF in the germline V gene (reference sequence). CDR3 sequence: CATSWIGRDSPLHF. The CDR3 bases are TGTGCCACCAGCTGGATAGGAAGGGATTCACCCCTCCACTTT.

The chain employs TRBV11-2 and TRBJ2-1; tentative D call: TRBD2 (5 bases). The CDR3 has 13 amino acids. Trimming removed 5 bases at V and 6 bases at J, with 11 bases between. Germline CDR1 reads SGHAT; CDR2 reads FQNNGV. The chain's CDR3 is CASSLNGGNEQFF. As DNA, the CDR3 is TGTGCCAGCAGCCTAAACGGAGGCAATGAGCAGTTCTTC.

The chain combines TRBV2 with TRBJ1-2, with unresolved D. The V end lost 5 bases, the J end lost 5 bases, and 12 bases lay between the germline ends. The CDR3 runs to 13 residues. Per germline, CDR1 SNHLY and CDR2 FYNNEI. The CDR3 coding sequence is TGTGCCAGCAGTCCACCGAGCCTATATGGCTACACCTTC. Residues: CASSPPSLYGYTF. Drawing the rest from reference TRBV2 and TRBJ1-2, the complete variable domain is EPEVTQTPSHQVTQMGQEVILRCVPISNHLYFYWYRQILGQKVEFLVSFYNNEISEKSEIFDDQFSVERPDGSNFTLKIRSTKLEDSAMYFCASSPPSLYGYTFGSGTRLTVV.

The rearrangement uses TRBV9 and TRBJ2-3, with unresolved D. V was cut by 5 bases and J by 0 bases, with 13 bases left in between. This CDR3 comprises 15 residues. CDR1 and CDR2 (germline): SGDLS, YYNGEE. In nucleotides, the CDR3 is TGTGCCAGCAGTCCCCAAGGGCCTAGCACAGATACGCAGTATTTT. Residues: CASSPQGPSTDTQYF.

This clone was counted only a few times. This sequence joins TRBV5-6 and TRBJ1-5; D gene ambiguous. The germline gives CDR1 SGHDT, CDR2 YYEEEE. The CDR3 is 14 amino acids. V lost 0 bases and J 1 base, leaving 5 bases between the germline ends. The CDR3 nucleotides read TGTGCCAGCAGCTTGGTCTGGAGCAATCAGCCCCAGCATTTT. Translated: CASSLVWSNQPQHF.

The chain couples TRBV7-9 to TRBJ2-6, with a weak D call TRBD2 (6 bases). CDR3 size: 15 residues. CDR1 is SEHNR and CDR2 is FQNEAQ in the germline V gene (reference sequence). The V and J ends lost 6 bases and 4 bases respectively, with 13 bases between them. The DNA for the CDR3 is TGTGCCAGCAGTTTTACTAGCTACGGGGCCAACGTCCTGACTTTC. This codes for CASSFTSYGANVLTF.

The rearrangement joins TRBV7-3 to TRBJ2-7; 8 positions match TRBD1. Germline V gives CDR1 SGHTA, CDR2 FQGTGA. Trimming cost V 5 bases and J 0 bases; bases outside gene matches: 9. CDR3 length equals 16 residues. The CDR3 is CASSLTGQDPSYEQYF. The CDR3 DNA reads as TGTGCCAGCAGCCTCACGGGACAGGACCCCTCCTACGAGCAGTACTTC.